This is a list of T cell receptor beta chains from one sample in a study of blood T cell repertoires in COVID-19. Using immunoSEQ multiplex PCR, the repertoire was profiled, and TCRdb retains in-frame clones only, with some absent. The sample consists of around 250,000 clones, under 95% of them appearing once. Sample: PBMCs or T cells enriched from blood (not recorded which). These receptors came from a man in his forties who had been exposed to COVID-19. The CDR3 runs from the conserved cysteine through the conserved F or W. A D gene is named only where the DNA matches it firmly. Only part of the rows carry a size: once, few, many, or a class if the clone is expanded.

CDR3 length | clone size | J gene | D gene | V gene | CDR3 protein | CDR3 DNA
16 | . | TRBJ2-7 | . | TRBV3-1/TRBV3-2 | CASSQGYRGQSYEQYF | TGTGCCAGCAGCCAAGGGTACCGGGGTCAGAGCTACGAGCAGTACTTC
13 | . | TRBJ1-5 | TRBD1 | TRBV3-1/TRBV3-2 | CASSQDRNQPQHF | TGTGCCAGCAGCCAGGACAGGAATCAGCCCCAGCATTTT
11 | . | TRBJ2-1 | . | TRBV28 | CASSTTNEQFF | TGTGCCAGCAGTACAACCAATGAGCAGTTCTTC
16 | once | TRBJ2-1 | TRBD2 | TRBV9 | CASSVEGTSGNNEQFF | TGTGCCAGCAGCGTAGAAGGGACTAGCGGTAACAATGAGCAGTTCTTC
16 | . | TRBJ2-7 | TRBD1 | TRBV27 | CASSHLPGQGFYEQYF | TGTGCCAGCAGTCACCTTCCGGGACAGGGTTTCTACGAGCAGTACTTC
14 | . | TRBJ1-2 | . | TRBV5-4 | CASSSASGLYGYTF | TGTGCCAGCAGCTCTGCTTCAGGCCTCTATGGCTACACCTTC
16 | . | TRBJ2-2 | TRBD2 | TRBV5-4 | CASSPSGDPGGGELFF | TGTGCCAGCAGCCCGTCGGGAGACCCGGGGGGCGGGGAGCTGTTTTTT
15 | . | TRBJ2-7 | TRBD1 | TRBV7-3 | CASSLRDRFTYEQYF | TGTGCCAGCAGCCTCCGGGACAGGTTTACCTACGAGCAGTACTTC
16 | . | TRBJ2-2 | TRBD2 | TRBV10-3 | CAISGQAGADTGELFF | TGTGCCATCAGTGGGCAAGCGGGAGCCGACACCGGGGAGCTGTTTTTT
19 | . | TRBJ2-1 | . | TRBV19 | CASSIVLRGLGFTRMGQFF | TGTGCCAGTAGTATAGTTCTCCGAGGGCTGGGATTTACCCGGATGGGGCAGTTCTTC
13 | . | TRBJ2-7 | . | TRBV6-5 | CASSGGIDYEQYF | TGTGCCAGCTCTGGGGGGATCGATTACGAGCAGTACTTC
18 | . | TRBJ2-3 | TRBD1 | TRBV11-3 | CASSLVGQGAPGTDTQYF | TGTGCCAGCAGCTTAGTCGGTCAGGGGGCGCCTGGCACAGATACGCAGTATTTT
18 | . | TRBJ2-1 | TRBD2 | TRBV7-9 | CASSFLAGGGGSYNEQFF | TGTGCCAGCAGCTTCCTGGCGGGAGGTGGGGGCTCCTACAATGAGCAGTTCTTC
15 | . | TRBJ2-7 | TRBD2 | TRBV3-1/TRBV3-2 | CASSHISGSSYEQYF | TGTGCCAGCAGCCATATTAGCGGGAGCTCCTACGAGCAGTACTTC
14 | . | TRBJ1-1 | TRBD1 | TRBV5-5 | CASSLITGATEAFF | TGTGCCAGCAGCTTAATTACAGGGGCCACTGAAGCTTTCTTT
15 | . | TRBJ1-5 | . | TRBV2 | CASKTRVGSNQPQHF | TGTGCCAGCAAGACGAGGGTGGGAAGCAATCAGCCCCAGCATTTT
15 | . | TRBJ2-7 | TRBD1 | TRBV7-2 | CASSSEPGTAYEQYF | TGTGCCAGCAGCTCCGAGCCTGGGACAGCCTACGAGCAGTACTTC
13 | . | TRBJ2-7 | TRBD2 | TRBV2 | CASIPGGGYEQYF | TGTGCCAGCATTCCGGGAGGGGGCTACGAGCAGTACTTC
14 | . | TRBJ2-1 | . | TRBV5-1 | CASFSGINYNEQFF | TGCGCCAGCTTCAGCGGAATCAACTACAATGAGCAGTTCTTC